The clone carrying this T cell receptor beta chain is a singleton in its sample. The antigen remains unidentified. This sample is part of a study of cytomegalovirus exposure and HLA in healthy donors. Study findings and constraints: Most observed TCR sequences were rare, whereas some public TCRs were detected in many donors. HLA allele associations emerged for roughly 17,000 TCR beta sequences in a later analysis, at 0.05 false discovery rate.

Vbeta (60) and Jbeta (13) primers were used in the PCR. Produced via immunoSEQ multiplex PCR; TCRdb's table is partial and in-frame only. The table lists roughly 190,000 clones, 70% to 75% of them singletons. The receptor was derived from a man aged 30-40 years in good health and CMV-seropositive. Sequencing was performed on PBMCs.

The CDR3 sequence is CASSLNDRGAFF. CDR3 sequence (DNA): TGTGCCAGCAGCTTAAACGATCGAGGAGCTTTCTTT. The V call is TRBV7-9, the J call TRBJ1-1; D remains ambiguous. CDR3 length: 12 amino acids. With 2 bases removed from V and 10 bases from J, the gap between germline ends came to 11 bases. The germline CDR1 and CDR2 sequences are SEHNR and FQNEAQ (reference sequence). Full variable domain (rest looked up from reference TRBV7-9 and TRBJ1-1): DTGVSQNPRHKITKRGQNVTFRCDPISEHNRLYWYRQTLGQGPEFLTYFQNEAQLEKSRLLSDRFSAERPKGSFSTLEIQRTEQGDSAMYLCASSLNDRGAFFGQGTRLTVV.